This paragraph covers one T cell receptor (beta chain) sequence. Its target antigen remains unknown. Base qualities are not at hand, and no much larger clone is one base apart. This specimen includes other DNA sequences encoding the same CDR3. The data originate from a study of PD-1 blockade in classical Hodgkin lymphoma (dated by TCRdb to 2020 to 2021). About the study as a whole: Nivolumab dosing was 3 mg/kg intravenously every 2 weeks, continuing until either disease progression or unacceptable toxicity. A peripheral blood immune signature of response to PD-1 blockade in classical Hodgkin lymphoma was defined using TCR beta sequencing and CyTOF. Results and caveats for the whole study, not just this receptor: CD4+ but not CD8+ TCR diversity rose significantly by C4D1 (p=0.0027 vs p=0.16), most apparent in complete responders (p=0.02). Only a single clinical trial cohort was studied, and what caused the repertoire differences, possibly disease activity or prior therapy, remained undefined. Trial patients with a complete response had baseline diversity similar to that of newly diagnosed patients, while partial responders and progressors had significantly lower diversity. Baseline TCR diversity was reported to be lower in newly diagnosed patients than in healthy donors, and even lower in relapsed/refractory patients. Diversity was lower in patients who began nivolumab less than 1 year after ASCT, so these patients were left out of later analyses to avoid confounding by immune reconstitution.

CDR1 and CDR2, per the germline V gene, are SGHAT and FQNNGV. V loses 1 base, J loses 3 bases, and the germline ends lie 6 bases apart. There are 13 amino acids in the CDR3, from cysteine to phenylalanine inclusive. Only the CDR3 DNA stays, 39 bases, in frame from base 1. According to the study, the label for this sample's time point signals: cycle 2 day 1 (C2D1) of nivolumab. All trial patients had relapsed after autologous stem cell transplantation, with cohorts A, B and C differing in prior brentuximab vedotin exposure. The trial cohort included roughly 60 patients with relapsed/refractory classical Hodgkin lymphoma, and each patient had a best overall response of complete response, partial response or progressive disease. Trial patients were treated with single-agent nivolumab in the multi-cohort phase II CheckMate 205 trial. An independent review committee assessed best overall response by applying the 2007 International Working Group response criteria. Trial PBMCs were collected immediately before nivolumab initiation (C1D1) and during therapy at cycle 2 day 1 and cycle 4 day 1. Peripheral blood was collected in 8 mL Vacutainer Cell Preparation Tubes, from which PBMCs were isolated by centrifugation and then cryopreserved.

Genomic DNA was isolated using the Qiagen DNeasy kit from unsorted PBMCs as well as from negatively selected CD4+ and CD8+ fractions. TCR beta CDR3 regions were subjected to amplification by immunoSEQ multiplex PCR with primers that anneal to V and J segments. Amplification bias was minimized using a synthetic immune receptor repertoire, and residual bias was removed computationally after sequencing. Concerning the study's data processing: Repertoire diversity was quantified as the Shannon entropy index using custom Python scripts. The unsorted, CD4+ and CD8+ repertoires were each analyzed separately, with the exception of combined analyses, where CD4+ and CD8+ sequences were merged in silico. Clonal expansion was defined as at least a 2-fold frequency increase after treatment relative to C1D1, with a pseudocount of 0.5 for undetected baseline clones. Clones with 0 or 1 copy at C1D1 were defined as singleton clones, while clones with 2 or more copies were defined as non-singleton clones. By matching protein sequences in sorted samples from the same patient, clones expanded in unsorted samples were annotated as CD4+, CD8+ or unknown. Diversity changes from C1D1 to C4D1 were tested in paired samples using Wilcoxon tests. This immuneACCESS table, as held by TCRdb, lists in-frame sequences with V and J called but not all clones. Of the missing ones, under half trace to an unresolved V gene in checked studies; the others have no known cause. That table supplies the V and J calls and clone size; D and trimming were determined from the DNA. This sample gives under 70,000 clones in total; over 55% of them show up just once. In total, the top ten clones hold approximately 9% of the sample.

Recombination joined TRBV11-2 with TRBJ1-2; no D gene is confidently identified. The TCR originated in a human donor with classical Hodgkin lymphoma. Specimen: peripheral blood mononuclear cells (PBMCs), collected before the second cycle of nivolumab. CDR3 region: CASSLGRHYGYTF. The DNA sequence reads TGTGCCAGCAGCTTAGGGCGGCACTATGGCTACACCTTC.